A single T cell receptor beta chain is shown here with its context. The table lists this clone with a count of one. Its antigen remains unidentified. Per-base quality was not reported, and no clone a single base away is much larger than it. These data come from a study of blood T cell repertoires in COVID-19 (TCRdb year 2020). About the investigation overall: Samples from collaborators originated in the United States, Italy and Spain and spanned both the acute and convalescent phases of COVID-19. The samples were drawn from the first 160 participants of the ongoing ImmuneRACE study and from some 1,300 subjects provided by 6 global collaborators. Where available, HLA class I and class II types were obtained from metadata supplied by the sample provider rather than from assay-based typing. Subjects who had been exposed to COVID-19, were actively infected with it, or had recovered from it provided the deeply sampled blood TCRbeta repertoires that made up the dataset. The sample metadata nearly always contained a de-identified subject ID, COVID-19 status, age in years and sex. A freely available public database, intended as a resource for researchers studying the immune response to SARS-CoV-2, is where the repertoires were released. The material from the prospective study consisted of cDNA or gDNA derived from T cells, B-cell-depleted T cells, or PBMCs. The research as a whole found: The amount of clinical and demographic metadata varied by source and participant and was provided uncurated.

Based on the germline V gene, the CDR1 and CDR2 sequences are WSHSY and SAAADI. From V the trimming removes 10 bases and from J it removes 4 bases, while the gene matches leave 12 bases of the junction unaccounted for. Including the terminal cysteine and phenylalanine, the CDR3 comprises 14 residues. The read is trimmed to its CDR3 DNA, 42 bases read in frame from base 1. TCRbeta CDR3 regions were amplified from genomic DNA using the immunoSEQ Assay, a bias-controlled multiplex PCR. The original methods were these. The number of nucleated cells in each sample was estimated by amplification of reference gene primers within the assay. To quantify the absolute abundance of each unique TCRbeta CDR3 rearrangement, sequence reads were collapsed and filtered. Productive Simpson clonality was computed per sample as the square root of Simpson's diversity index over productive rearrangements. TCRdb mirrors the immuneACCESS table, restricted to in-frame sequences. Some clones are absent from its copies; in checked studies, under half trace to an unresolved V gene, and the reason for the others is unknown. V, J and clone size derive from that table, while D and trimming were established from the DNA sequence. The sample table records some 250,000 clones; approximately 77% of these occur just once. The top ten hold roughly 3% of the sample.

Each collaborating institution followed its own protocols to collect whole blood in K2EDTA tubes. For TCRbeta analysis, collaborators shipped samples as frozen whole blood, isolated PBMCs, or DNA extracted from either of those sample types. The specimen sequenced was peripheral blood. The sequence derives from a young woman with acute or convalescent COVID-19. This chain joins TRBV10-2 to TRBJ2-7; TRBD1 lines up with 8 middle nucleotides. The CDR3 is CATTPPGGPYEQYF. Here is the DNA: TGCGCCACCACCCCCCCAGGGGGCCCTTACGAGCAGTACTTC.